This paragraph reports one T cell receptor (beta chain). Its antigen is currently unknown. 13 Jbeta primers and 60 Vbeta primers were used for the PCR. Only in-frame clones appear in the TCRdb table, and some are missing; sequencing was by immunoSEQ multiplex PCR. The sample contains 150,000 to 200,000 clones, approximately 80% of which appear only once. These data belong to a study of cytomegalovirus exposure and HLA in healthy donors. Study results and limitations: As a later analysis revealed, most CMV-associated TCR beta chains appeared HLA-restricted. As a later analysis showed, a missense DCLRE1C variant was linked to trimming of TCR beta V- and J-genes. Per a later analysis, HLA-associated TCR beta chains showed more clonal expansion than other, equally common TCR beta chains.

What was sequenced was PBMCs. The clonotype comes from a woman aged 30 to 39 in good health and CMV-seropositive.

The CDR3 coding sequence is TGTGCCAGCAGCTTAGGGCACGTAAACACCATATATTTT. As protein: CASSLGHVNTIYF. This chain uses TRBV7-9 with TRBJ1-3; unclear D gene. There are 13 residues in the CDR3. The V end lost 1 base, the J end lost 6 bases, and 7 bases lay between the germline ends. Germline lookup yields CDR1 SEHNR and CDR2 FQNEAQ (reference sequence). The whole variable domain, remainder taken from reference TRBV7-9 and TRBJ1-3, is DTGVSQNPRHKITKRGQNVTFRCDPISEHNRLYWYRQTLGQGPEFLTYFQNEAQLEKSRLLSDRFSAERPKGSFSTLEIQRTEQGDSAMYLCASSLGHVNTIYFGEGSWLTVV.